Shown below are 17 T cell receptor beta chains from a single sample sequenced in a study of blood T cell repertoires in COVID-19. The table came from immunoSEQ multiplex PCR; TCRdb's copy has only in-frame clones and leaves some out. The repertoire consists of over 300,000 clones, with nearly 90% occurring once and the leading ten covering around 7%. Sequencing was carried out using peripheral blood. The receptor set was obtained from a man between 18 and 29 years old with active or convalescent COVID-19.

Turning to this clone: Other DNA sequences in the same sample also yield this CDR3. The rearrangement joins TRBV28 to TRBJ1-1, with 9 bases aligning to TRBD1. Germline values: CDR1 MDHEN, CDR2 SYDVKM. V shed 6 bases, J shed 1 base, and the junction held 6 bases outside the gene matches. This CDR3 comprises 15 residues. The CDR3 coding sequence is TGTGCCAGCAGCAGCCCGGGACAGGGGAACACTGAAGCTTTCTTT. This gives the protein CASSSPGQGNTEAFF. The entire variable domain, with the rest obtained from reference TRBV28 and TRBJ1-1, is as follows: DVKVTQSSRYLVKRTGEKVFLECVQDMDHENMFWYRQDPGLGLRLIYFSYDVKMKEKGDIPEGYSVSREKKERFSLILESASTNQTSMYLCASSSPGQGNTEAFFGQGTRLTVV.

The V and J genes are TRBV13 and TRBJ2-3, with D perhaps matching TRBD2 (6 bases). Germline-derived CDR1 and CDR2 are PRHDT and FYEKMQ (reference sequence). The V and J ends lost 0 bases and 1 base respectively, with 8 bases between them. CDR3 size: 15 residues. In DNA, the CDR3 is TGTGCCAGCAGCTTAGGAGCTAGCGGCACAGATACGCAGTATTTT. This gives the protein CASSLGASGTDTQYF.

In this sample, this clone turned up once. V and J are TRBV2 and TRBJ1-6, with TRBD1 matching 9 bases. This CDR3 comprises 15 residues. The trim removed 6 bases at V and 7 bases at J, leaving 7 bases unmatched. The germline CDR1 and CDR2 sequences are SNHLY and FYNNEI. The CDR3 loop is CASSRRDRENSPLHF. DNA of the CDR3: TGTGCCAGCAGCCGCCGGGACAGGGAAAATTCACCCCTCCACTTT. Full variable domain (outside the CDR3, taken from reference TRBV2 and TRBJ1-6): EPEVTQTPSHQVTQMGQEVILRCVPISNHLYFYWYRQILGQKVEFLVSFYNNEISEKSEIFDDQFSVERPDGSNFTLKIRSTKLEDSAMYFCASSRRDRENSPLHFGNGTRLTVT.

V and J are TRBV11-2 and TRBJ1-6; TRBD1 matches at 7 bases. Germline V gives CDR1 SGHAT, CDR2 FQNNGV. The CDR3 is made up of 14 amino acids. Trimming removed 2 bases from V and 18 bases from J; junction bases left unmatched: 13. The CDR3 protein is CASSLRQGPLASHF. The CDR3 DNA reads TGTGCCAGCAGCTTAAGACAGGGTCCCCTCGCGTCCCACTTT.

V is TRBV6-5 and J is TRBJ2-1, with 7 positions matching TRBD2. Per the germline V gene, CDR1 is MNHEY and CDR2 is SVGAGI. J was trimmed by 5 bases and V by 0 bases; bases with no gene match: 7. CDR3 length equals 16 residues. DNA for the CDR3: TGTGCCAGCAGTTACTCGGCTAGCGGATTCAACAATGAGCAGTTCTTC. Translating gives CASSYSASGFNNEQFF.

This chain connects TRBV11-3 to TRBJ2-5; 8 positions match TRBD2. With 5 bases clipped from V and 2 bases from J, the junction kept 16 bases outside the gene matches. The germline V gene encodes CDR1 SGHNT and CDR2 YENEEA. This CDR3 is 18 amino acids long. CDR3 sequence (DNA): TGTGCCAGCAGCCACGTCGACGGGCGGGAGGTGGGGCAAGAGACCCAGTACTTC. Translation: CASSHVDGREVGQETQYF.

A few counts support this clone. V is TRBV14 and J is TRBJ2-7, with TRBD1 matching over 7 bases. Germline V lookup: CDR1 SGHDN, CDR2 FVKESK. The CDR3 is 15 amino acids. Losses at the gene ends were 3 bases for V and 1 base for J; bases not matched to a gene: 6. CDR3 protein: CASSQTTGQSYEQYF. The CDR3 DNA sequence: TGTGCCAGCAGCCAGACCACGGGACAGTCCTACGAGCAGTACTTC.

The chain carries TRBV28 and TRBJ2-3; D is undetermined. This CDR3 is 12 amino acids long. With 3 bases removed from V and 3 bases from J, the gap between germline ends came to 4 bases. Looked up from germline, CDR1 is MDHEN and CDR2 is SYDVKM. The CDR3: CASSFLTDTQYF. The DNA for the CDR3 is TGTGCCAGCAGTTTTCTGACAGATACGCAGTATTTT.

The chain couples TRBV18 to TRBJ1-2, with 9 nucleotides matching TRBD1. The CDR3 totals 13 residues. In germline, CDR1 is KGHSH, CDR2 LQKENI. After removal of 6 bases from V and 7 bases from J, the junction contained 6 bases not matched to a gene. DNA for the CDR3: TGTGCCAGCTCGCCGGGACAGGGAAGTGGCTACACCTTC. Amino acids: CASSPGQGSGYTF.

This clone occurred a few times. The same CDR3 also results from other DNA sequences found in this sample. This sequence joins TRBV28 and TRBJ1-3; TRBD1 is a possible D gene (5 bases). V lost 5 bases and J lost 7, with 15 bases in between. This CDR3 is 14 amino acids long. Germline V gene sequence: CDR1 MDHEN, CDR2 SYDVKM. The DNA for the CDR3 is TGTGCCAGCAGTATAGGAGGGGACGGGAACACCATATATTTT. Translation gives CASSIGGDGNTIYF. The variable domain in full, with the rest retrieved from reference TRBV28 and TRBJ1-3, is DVKVTQSSRYLVKRTGEKVFLECVQDMDHENMFWYRQDPGLGLRLIYFSYDVKMKEKGDIPEGYSVSREKKERFSLILESASTNQTSMYLCASSIGGDGNTIYFGEGSWLTVV.

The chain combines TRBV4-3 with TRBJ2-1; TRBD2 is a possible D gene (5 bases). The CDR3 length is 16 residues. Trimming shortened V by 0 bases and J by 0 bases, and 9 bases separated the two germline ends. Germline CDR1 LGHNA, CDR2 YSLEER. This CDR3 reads CASSQDRRSSYNEQFF. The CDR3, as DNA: TGCGCCAGCAGCCAAGATAGGAGGAGCTCCTACAATGAGCAGTTCTTC.

CDR3 DNA sequence: TGTGCCAGCAGTTACAGACTAGCGGGACCCTGGACCCAGTACTTC. Translating gives CASSYRLAGPWTQYF. This rearrangement joins TRBV6-2 or TRBV6-3 to TRBJ2-5, with 11 nucleotides matching TRBD2. J lost 7 bases, V lost 2 bases, and 6 bases had no gene match. The CDR3 covers 15 residues. CDR1 and CDR2 (germline): MNHEY, SVGEGT.

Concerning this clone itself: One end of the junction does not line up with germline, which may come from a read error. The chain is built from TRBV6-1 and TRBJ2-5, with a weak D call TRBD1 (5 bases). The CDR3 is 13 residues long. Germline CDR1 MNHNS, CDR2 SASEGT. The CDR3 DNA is TGTGCCAGCAGGGAAGTGGGGCGAGAGACCCAGTACTTC. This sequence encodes CASREVGRETQYF.

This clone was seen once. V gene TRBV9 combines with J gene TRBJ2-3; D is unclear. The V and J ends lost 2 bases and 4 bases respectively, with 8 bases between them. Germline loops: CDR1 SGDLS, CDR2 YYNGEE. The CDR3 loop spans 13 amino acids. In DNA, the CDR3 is TGTGCCAGCAGCGTGAACTTACCAGATACGCAGTATTTT. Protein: CASSVNLPDTQYF.

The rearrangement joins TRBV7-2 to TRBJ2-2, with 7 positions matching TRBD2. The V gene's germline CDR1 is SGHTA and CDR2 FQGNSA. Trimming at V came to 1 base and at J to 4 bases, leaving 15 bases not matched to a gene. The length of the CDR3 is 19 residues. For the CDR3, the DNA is TGTGCCAGCAGCTTAGAAGGTTTTGGTGGTAGCGGGCCCACCGGGGAGCTGTTTTTT. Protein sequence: CASSLEGFGGSGPTGELFF.

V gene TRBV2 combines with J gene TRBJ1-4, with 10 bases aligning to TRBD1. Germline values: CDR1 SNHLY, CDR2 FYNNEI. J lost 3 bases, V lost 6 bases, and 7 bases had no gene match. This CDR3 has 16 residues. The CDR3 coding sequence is TGTGCCAGCAGCGCCGGGACAGGGGTGGCTAATGAAAAACTGTTTTTT. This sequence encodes CASSAGTGVANEKLFF. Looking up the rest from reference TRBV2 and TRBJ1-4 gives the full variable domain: EPEVTQTPSHQVTQMGQEVILRCVPISNHLYFYWYRQILGQKVEFLVSFYNNEISEKSEIFDDQFSVERPDGSNFTLKIRSTKLEDSAMYFCASSAGTGVANEKLFFGSGTQLSVL.

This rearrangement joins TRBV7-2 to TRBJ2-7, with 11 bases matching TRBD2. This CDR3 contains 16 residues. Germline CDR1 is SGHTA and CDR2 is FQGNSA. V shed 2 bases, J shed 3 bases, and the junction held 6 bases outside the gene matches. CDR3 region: CASSLQGTSGFYEQYF. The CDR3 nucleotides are TGTGCCAGCAGCTTACAAGGGACTAGCGGATTCTACGAGCAGTACTTC.